This passage covers 10 T cell receptor beta chains from one sample sequenced in a study of T cell repertoires and HLA-DP antigens. Their recognized antigens are unknown. Profiled with immunoSEQ multiplex PCR; TCRdb holds only in-frame clones, not every one. The repertoire holds almost 90,000 clones, with approximately 86% as singletons. The sequenced material came from CD4+ T cells from PBMCs. Receptor source: a man aged 50 or older in good health and CMV-seronegative.

The chain links TRBV28 to TRBJ1-2, with D possibly matching TRBD1 (6 bases). This CDR3 is 14 amino acids long. The germline CDR1 and CDR2 sequences are MDHEN and SYDVKM. Trimming shortened V by 4 bases and J by 0 bases, and 9 bases separated the two germline ends. The DNA for the CDR3 is TGTGCCAGCAGTTGGGGGGCCTCTAACTATGGCTACACCTTC. Its protein product is CASSWGASNYGYTF.

V gene TRBV30 combines with J gene TRBJ1-2, with 9 nucleotides matching TRBD1. The germline CDR1 and CDR2 sequences are GTSNPN and SVGIG (reference sequence). The CDR3 has 14 amino acids. The junction had 4 bases not matched to a gene; V was cut back by 1 base and J by 4 bases. The CDR3 reads CAWSGGQGSYGYTF. CDR3 nucleotides: TGTGCCTGGAGTGGAGGACAGGGGAGCTATGGCTACACCTTC.

The chain is built from TRBV11-2 and TRBJ1-2; D remains ambiguous. V was cut by 5 bases and J by 0 bases, with 7 bases left in between. The length of the CDR3 is 13 residues. Germline V gene lookup returns CDR1 SGHAT and CDR2 FQNNGV. The CDR3 here is CASSQPANYGYTF. CDR3 nucleotides: TGTGCCAGCAGCCAACCAGCTAACTATGGCTACACCTTC.

J is TRBJ2-7 and V is TRBV11-2; 8 bases fit TRBD1. This CDR3 contains 15 residues. The J segment lost 5 bases and the V segment lost 1 base, leaving 7 bases of the junction unmatched. Germline loops: CDR1 SGHAT, CDR2 FQNNGV. The CDR3 spells CASSLVDRAPDEQYF. CDR3 sequence (DNA): TGTGCCAGCAGCTTAGTGGACAGGGCCCCTGACGAGCAGTACTTC.

This chain links TRBV28 with TRBJ1-4; D unresolved. The V and J ends lost 6 bases and 7 bases respectively, with 15 bases between them. The CDR3 has 14 residues. The V gene's germline CDR1 is MDHEN and CDR2 SYDVKM. The CDR3 bases are TGTGCCAGCAGAGGGTGGTTAGCGGGTGAAAAACTGTTTTTT. Translated, it gives CASRGWLAGEKLFF.

This sequence joins TRBV5-8 and TRBJ2-1; tentatively, D is TRBD1 (6 bases). The V end lost 1 base, the J end lost 4 bases, and 15 bases lay between the germline ends. CDR3 size: 16 residues. Per the germline V gene, CDR1 is SGHTS and CDR2 is YDEGEE. The CDR3 here is CASSLSGTIRYNEQFF. CDR3 DNA sequence: TGTGCCAGCAGCTTGTCGGGGACAATACGATACAATGAGCAGTTCTTC.

This clone was observed a single time. The gene calls are TRBV29-1 and TRBJ2-2, with 7 bases fitting TRBD1. The CDR3 contains 13 residues. V was pared by 7 bases and J by 6 bases, with 8 bases of the junction left unmatched. Germline values: CDR1 SQVTM, CDR2 ANQGSEA. CDR3 in amino acids: CSATGNGAGELFF. The DNA of the CDR3 is TGCAGCGCGACAGGGAATGGGGCCGGGGAGCTGTTTTTT.

The V call is TRBV6-5, the J call TRBJ1-1, with a possible D match to TRBD1 (5 bases). Trimming shortened V by 6 bases and J by 6 bases, and 17 bases separated the two germline ends. In germline, CDR1 is MNHEY, CDR2 SVGAGI. This CDR3 has 14 amino acids. In DNA form, the CDR3 reads TGTGCCAGCAGCGAGGGCAGGGTTAACCCTGAAGCTTTCTTT. Amino acids: CASSEGRVNPEAFF.

This chain links TRBV5-5 with TRBJ2-5, with D possibly being TRBD2 (6 bases). Looked up from germline, CDR1 is SGHKS and CDR2 is YYEKEE (reference sequence). CDR3 size: 16 residues. The germline V and J ends were trimmed by 0 bases and 4 bases, with 16 bases remaining between them. The DNA of the CDR3 is TGTGCCAGCAGCTTGGTAGGCGGCGGGGTCGGAGAGACCCAGTACTTC. The encoded protein is CASSLVGGGVGETQYF.

The V gene is TRBV4-3, the J gene TRBJ1-4; the match to TRBD1 covers 9 bases. The V gene end was trimmed by 1 base and the J gene end by 7 bases; junction bases not matched to a gene: 4. The germline gives CDR1 LGHNA, CDR2 YSLEER. The CDR3 is 15 residues long. The CDR3 region is CASSQGDRDLEKLFF. In nucleotides, the CDR3 is TGCGCCAGCAGCCAAGGGGACAGGGACCTTGAAAAACTGTTTTTT.